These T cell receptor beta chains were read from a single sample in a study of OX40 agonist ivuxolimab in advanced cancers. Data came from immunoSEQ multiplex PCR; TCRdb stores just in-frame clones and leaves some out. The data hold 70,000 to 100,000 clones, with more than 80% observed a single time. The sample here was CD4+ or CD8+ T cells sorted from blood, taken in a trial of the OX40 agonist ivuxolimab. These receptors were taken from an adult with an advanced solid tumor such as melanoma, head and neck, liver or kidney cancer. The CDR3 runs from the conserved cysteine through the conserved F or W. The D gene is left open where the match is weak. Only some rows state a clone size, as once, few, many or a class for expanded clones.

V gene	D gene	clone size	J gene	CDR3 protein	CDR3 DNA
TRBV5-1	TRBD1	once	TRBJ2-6	CASRLWQELDRGSSGANVLTF	TGCGCCAGCAGGCTGTGGCAAGAGTTGGACAGGGGTAGTTCTGGGGCCAACGTCCTGACTTTC
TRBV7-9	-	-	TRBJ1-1	CASQGMNTEAFF	TGTGCCAGTCAGGGGATGAACACTGAAGCTTTCTTT
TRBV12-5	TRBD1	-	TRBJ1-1	CASGSQGANTEAFF	TGTGCTAGTGGGTCTCAGGGGGCGAACACTGAAGCTTTCTTT
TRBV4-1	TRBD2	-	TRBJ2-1	CASSQEASGSDEQFF	TGCGCCAGCAGCCAAGAGGCTAGCGGGAGTGATGAGCAGTTCTTC
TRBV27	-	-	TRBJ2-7	CASSWVAEAPYEQYF	TGTGCCAGCAGTTGGGTAGCGGAAGCTCCCTACGAGCAGTACTTC
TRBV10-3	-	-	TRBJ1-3	CAIIVPGNTIYF	TGTGCCATAATCGTCCCTGGAAACACCATATATTTT
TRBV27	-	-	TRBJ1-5	CASGVAQPQHF	TGTGCCAGTGGGGTTGCTCAGCCCCAGCATTTT
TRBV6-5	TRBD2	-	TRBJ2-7	CASRELAGPYEQYF	TGTGCCAGCAGGGAACTAGCGGGACCCTACGAGCAGTACTTC
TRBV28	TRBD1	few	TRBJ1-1	CASSLFGTGRSEAFF	TGTGCCAGCAGTTTATTCGGGACAGGGCGGTCTGAAGCTTTCTTT
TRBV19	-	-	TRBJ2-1	CASGDRSSYNEQFF	TGTGCCAGTGGTGACAGGAGCTCCTACAATGAGCAGTTCTTC
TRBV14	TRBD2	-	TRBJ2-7	CASSQVAGEYEQYF	TGTGCCAGCAGCCAAGTAGCGGGAGAATACGAGCAGTACTTC
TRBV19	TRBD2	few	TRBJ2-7	CASSTPGLRGYEQYF	TGTGCCAGTAGTACTCCGGGACTAAGGGGCTACGAGCAGTACTTC
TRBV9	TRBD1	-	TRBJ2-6	CASSVELQGAGANVLTF	TGTGCCAGCAGCGTAGAATTACAGGGGGCTGGGGCCAACGTCCTGACTTTC
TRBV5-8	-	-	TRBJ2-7	CASSLGTSGPIYEQYF	TGTGCCAGCAGCTTGGGGACCTCAGGGCCGATCTACGAGCAGTACTTC
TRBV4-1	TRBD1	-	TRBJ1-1	CASSQDRGQGTAEAFF	TGCGCCAGCAGCCAAGATCGGGGACAGGGGACCGCTGAAGCTTTCTTT
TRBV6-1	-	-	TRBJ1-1	CASSGEVNTEAFF	TGTGCCAGCAGTGGGGAGGTGAACACTGAAGCTTTCTTT
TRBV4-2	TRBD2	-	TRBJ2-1	CASSLTSGLYNEQFF	TGTGCCAGCAGCCTGACTAGCGGCCTTTACAATGAGCAGTTCTTC
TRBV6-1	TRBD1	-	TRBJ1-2	CASRLGDRGEGYTF	TGTGCCAGCAGGCTAGGGGACAGGGGGGAGGGCTACACCTTC
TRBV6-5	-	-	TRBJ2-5	CASSYSTGRKETQYF	TGTGCCAGCAGTTACTCAACAGGGAGGAAAGAGACCCAGTACTTC
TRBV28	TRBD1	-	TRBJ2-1	CASSQTGIGKGEQFF	TGTGCCAGCAGTCAGACAGGGATCGGAAAGGGTGAGCAGTTCTTC
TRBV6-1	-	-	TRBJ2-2	CASSGRPANTGELFF	TGTGCCAGCAGTGGGAGGCCGGCGAACACCGGGGAGCTGTTTTTT
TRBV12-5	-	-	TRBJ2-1	CASGLGTGTHSYNEQFF	TGTGCTAGTGGTTTGGGAACCGGGACTCACTCCTACAATGAGCAGTTCTTC
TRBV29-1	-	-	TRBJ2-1	CSVEESQGRHNEQFF	TGCAGCGTTGAAGAAAGCCAAGGTCGCCACAATGAGCAGTTCTTC
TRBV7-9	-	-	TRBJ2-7	CASSLAQGMSNEQYF	TGTGCCAGCAGCTTAGCTCAGGGGATGAGTAACGAGCAGTACTTC
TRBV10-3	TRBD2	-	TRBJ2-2	CAISVAGGHNGELFF	TGTGCCATCAGTGTCGCGGGAGGGCATAACGGGGAGCTGTTTTTT
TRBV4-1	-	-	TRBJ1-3	CASSPQGLDRGRRNTIYF	TGCGCCAGCAGCCCTCAGGGTTTGGATAGGGGCCGAAGAAACACCATATATTTT
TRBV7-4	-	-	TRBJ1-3	CASSFEAGTGNTIYF	TGTGCCAGCAGCTTCGAGGCAGGGACGGGAAACACCATATATTTT
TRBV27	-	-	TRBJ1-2	CASSFRPNYGYTF	TGTGCCAGCAGTTTCCGTCCAAACTATGGCTACACCTTC
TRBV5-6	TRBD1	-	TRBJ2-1	CASTQQGSNNEQFF	TGTGCCAGCACTCAACAGGGGTCCAACAATGAGCAGTTCTTC
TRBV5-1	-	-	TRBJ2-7	CASSRGTMYEQYF	TGCGCCAGCAGCCGAGGGACAATGTACGAGCAGTACTTC
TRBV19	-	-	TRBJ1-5	CASSTPRGSNQPQHF	TGTGCCAGTAGTACCCCCCGGGGCAGCAATCAGCCCCAGCATTTT
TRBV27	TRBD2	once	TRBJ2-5	CASRILAGEETQYF	TGTGCCAGCAGAATACTAGCGGGAGAAGAGACCCAGTACTTC
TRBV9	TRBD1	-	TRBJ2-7	CASSYGTGRETYEQYF	TGTGCCAGCAGCTATGGGACAGGGAGGGAAACCTACGAGCAGTACTTC
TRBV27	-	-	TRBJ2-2	CASSLMQNTGELFF	TGTGCCAGCAGTTTAATGCAGAACACCGGGGAGCTGTTTTTT
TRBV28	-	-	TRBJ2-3	CASSSITLADTQYF	TGTGCCAGCAGCTCAATAACCTTGGCTGATACGCAGTATTTT
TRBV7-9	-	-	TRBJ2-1	CASSRSYNEQFF	TGTGCCAGCAGCCGCTCCTACAATGAGCAGTTCTTC
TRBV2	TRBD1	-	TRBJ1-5	CASSQTGGSRQPQHF	TGTGCCAGCAGTCAAACAGGGGGCTCGCGTCAGCCCCAGCATTTT
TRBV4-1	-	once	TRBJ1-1	CASSQVLARGRMGSTEAFF	TGCGCCAGCAGCCAAGTCCTAGCGAGGGGTCGGATGGGTAGCACTGAAGCTTTCTTT
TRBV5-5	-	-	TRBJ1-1	CASSRGVESTEAFF	TGTGCCAGCAGCCGTGGGGTCGAAAGCACTGAAGCTTTCTTT
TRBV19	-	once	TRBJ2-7	CASSIGQNYEQYF	TGTGCCAGTAGTATTGGACAGAACTACGAGCAGTACTTC